The clone carrying this TCR beta chain came up a few times. This sample is drawn from a study of human T cells and chemical hapten exposure. TCRdb recomputed calls from the RACE reads with MiXCR, one row per CDR3 protein. The sample consists of some 180,000 distinct CDR3 sequences, approximately 20% of them appearing once. The ends were cut back, 1 base at V and 4 bases at J, with 11 bases in the middle. CDR1 and CDR2 from the germline V gene are LGHNA and YNFKEQ. This CDR3 is built from 15 residues. As to time point: patch test 1, 2 weeks after DPC sensitization. Indicated treatment: therapeutic diphenylcyclopropenone sensitization with weekly scalp DPC.

The chain is built from TRBV4-2 and TRBJ1-5, with D maybe TRBD1 (5 bases). The sequencing used whole blood, collected in connection with sensitization to the hapten diphenylcyclopropenone (DPC). This clonotype originated in a woman between 45 and 65 years old with alopecia areata. Some clones in this sample may be carry-over from other donors' samples. CDR3 DNA: TGTGCCAGCAGCCAAGTCCCGGAGGGGAATCAGCCCCAGCATTTT. Translating gives CASSQVPEGNQPQHF.